One TCR beta chain is described in this entry. Antigen: not known. CDR1 and CDR2 from the germline V gene are SEHNR and FQNEAQ (reference sequence). Losses at the gene ends were 1 base for V and 4 bases for J; bases not matched to a gene: 3. The CDR3 is 15 residues long. Per sample, about 10^5 TCR templates underwent assay. Some clones are missing from TCRdb's copy, which holds only in-frame ones; the method was immunoSEQ multiplex PCR. The data show about 94,000 clones, with approximately 95% seen just once and 0.3% held by the top ten. The data derive from a study of siplizumab effects on memory and regulatory T cells. Whole-study results and caveats: Naive T cells, seemingly more diverse than memory cells, seemed major alloresponse contributors. A naive or memory phenotype could not be assigned to roughly 75-97% of the proliferating CD4+ or CD8+ clones. Mappable alloreactive CD4+ clones averaged around 71% Treg-derived with siplizumab versus 26.9% in controls.

The TCR originated in a human donor in good health. The chain couples TRBV7-9 to TRBJ1-2; TRBD1 agrees at 10 bases. Specimen: non-Treg CD4+ T cells sorted from blood. CDR3 DNA sequence: TGTGCCAGCAGCTTAGAGACAGGGGGCCCCTATGGCTACACCTTC. Protein product: CASSLETGGPYGYTF.